A single T cell receptor beta chain is shown here with its context. The data stem from a study of blood T cell repertoires in COVID-19. In the study overall: The cDNA or gDNA used as material had been derived from T cells, B-cell-depleted T cells, or PBMCs.

Sequencing used immunoSEQ multiplex PCR; TCRdb keeps in-frame clones, though not all of them. Among fewer than 300,000 clones listed, 80% to 90% were seen once. Per germline, CDR1 LNHNV and CDR2 YYDKDF (reference sequence). Trimming cost V 1 base and J 6 bases; bases outside gene matches: 5. The CDR3 spans 15 residues. This study enrolled people aged roughly 18 to 90 from about 26 US geographic areas. Participants were placed into cohorts based on the clinical history they reported. The clonotype comes from a man aged 18-30 years who had recovered from COVID-19. The chain joins TRBV15 to TRBJ2-1; 8 nucleotides line up with TRBD1. Sequenced: PBMCs or T cells enriched from blood (not recorded which). The CDR3 here is CATSRAGQGINEQFF. The CDR3 DNA reads TGTGCCACCAGCAGAGCTGGACAGGGAATCAATGAGCAGTTCTTC.